A single sample is the source of the 15 T cell receptor beta chains below, sequenced in a study of T-cell memory formation after mild COVID-19. TCRdb fed the 5' RACE reads into MiXCR, producing one record per CDR3 protein. The profile shows a few hundred thousand distinct CDR3 sequences, 18% of them singletons. The source material was PBMCs or a T cell subset sorted from them (not recorded which). These receptor sequences come from a young man who had mild COVID-19 (a few samples of this study predate the infection). Cell type and time point are not known.

This clonotype was observed a few times. The chain employs TRBV9 and TRBJ2-2; 7 nucleotides match TRBD1. This CDR3 comprises 14 residues. J gave up 5 bases and V 5 bases, and 6 bases lay outside the gene matches. From germline, CDR1 is SGDLS and CDR2 YYNGEE. CDR3 bases: TGTGCCAGCAGGTTCTCACAGGGGACCGGGGAGCTGTTTTTT. Translation gives CASRFSQGTGELFF.

This clonotype was found a few times. The V call is TRBV6-5, the J call TRBJ1-2; D may be TRBD1 (6 bases). The CDR3 runs 13 residues. Germline CDR1 is MNHEY and CDR2 is SVGAGI. Trimming stripped 5 bases from V and 8 bases from J, with 15 bases between. CDR3 DNA: TGTGCCAGCAGTAGAACAGGGCTGGAGGGCTACACCTTC. Its protein product is CASSRTGLEGYTF.

This clonotype was observed many times. The chain has TRBV20-1 and TRBJ2-3; D remains unclear. Germline V lookup: CDR1 DFQATT, CDR2 SNEGSKA (reference sequence). The CDR3 runs to 11 residues. V lost 6 bases and J lost 4, with 8 bases in between. CDR3 loop: CSAPTADTQYF. The CDR3 region has the DNA TGCAGTGCCCCCACGGCAGATACGCAGTATTTT.

The rearrangement joins TRBV2 to TRBJ1-2, with D hard to call. There are 11 residues in the CDR3. CDR1 and CDR2 (germline): SNHLY, FYNNEI. The V end was cut by 7 bases, the J end by 2 bases, with 5 bases between. CDR3 nucleotides: TGTGCCAGCATTAGGAACTATGGCTACACCTTC. This codes for CASIRNYGYTF.

A few counts support this clonotype. V and J are TRBV5-1 and TRBJ1-2; tentatively, D is TRBD1 (5 bases). V was pared by 4 bases and J by 7 bases, with 14 bases between. Germline assignment: CDR1 SGHRS and CDR2 YFSETQ. This CDR3 region has 13 residues. The CDR3 region has the DNA TGCGCCAGCAGCCAAGGGACGGTAGTTGGCTACACCTTC. This encodes CASSQGTVVGYTF.

The chain is built from TRBV12-3 or TRBV12-4 and TRBJ2-5, with D uncertain. The CDR3 is 13 residues long. Trimming removed 2 bases from V and 7 bases from J, with 11 bases in between. This chain's CDR3 is CASSLYEPGTQYF. The CDR3 DNA is TGTGCCAGCAGTTTATATGAACCGGGGACCCAGTACTTC.

This clonotype was detected ten times or more. This sequence joins TRBV7-9 and TRBJ2-5; a weak D match, TRBD2 (6 bases). Germline V gene lookup returns CDR1 SEHNR and CDR2 FQNEAQ (reference sequence). The V and J ends lost 6 bases and 0 bases respectively, with 20 bases between them. The CDR3 has 17 residues. The DNA for the CDR3 is TGTGCCAGCAGTCAGCTAGCGCGTGGTGATGACCAAGAGACCCAGTACTTC. It yields the protein CASSQLARGDDQETQYF.

The table lists this clonotype with a few counts. In DNA form, the CDR3 reads TGTGCCAGCAGGCGAGGGACTACCCGCGGGGATGAGCAGTTCTTC. Amino acid sequence: CASRRGTTRGDEQFF. The genes are TRBV7-8 and TRBJ2-1; 7 bases match TRBD2. CDR1 and CDR2 from the germline V gene are SGHVS and FQNEAQ. This CDR3 region has 15 residues. The J segment lost 8 bases and the V segment lost 6 bases, leaving 13 bases of the junction unmatched.

This clonotype was detected ten times or more. The chain links TRBV12-3 or TRBV12-4 to TRBJ2-7; 11 bases match TRBD2. Trimming cost V 5 bases and J 9 bases; bases outside gene matches: 12. The CDR3 loop spans 15 amino acids. The CDR3 protein is CASSADSTSGGVQYV. The DNA for the CDR3 is TGTGCCAGCAGTGCCGACTCAACTAGCGGGGGCGTGCAGTACGTC.

In its sample, this clonotype was seen a few times. The V call is TRBV9, the J call TRBJ1-1; 8 positions agree with TRBD1. The V and J ends lost 4 bases and 0 bases, in that order; junction bases with no gene match: 5. The CDR3 is made up of 15 amino acids. The germline CDR1 and CDR2 sequences are SGDLS and YYNGEE. CDR3 sequence (DNA): TGTGCCAGCAGCCCGGGGGACAGGTTGAACACTGAAGCTTTCTTT. Translation: CASSPGDRLNTEAFF.

The chain carries TRBV7-8 and TRBJ2-1; 11 bases are shared with TRBD2. V shed 0 bases and J 7 bases; nucleotides not matched to a gene: 5. The CDR3 spans 16 residues. CDR1 is SGHVS and CDR2 is FQNEAQ in the germline V gene. The CDR3 DNA reads TGTGCCAGCAGCTTAGCTAGCGGGGGGGCCGTGAATGAGCAGTTCTTC. Amino acids: CASSLASGGAVNEQFF.

The chain is built from TRBV6-6 and TRBJ1-6, with D tentatively TRBD1 (5 bases). The CDR3 consists of 12 residues. V gave up 8 bases and J gave up 10 bases, with 12 bases separating them. In germline, CDR1 is MNHNY, CDR2 SVGAGI (reference sequence). The chain's CDR3 is CASADSISPLHF. The CDR3 region has the DNA TGTGCCAGCGCAGACAGCATATCACCCCTCCACTTT.

V is TRBV21-1 and J is TRBJ2-7; the table's D call, TRBD1, has no DNA check behind it. TRBV21-1 is a recognized pseudogene. CDR3 length: 17 amino acids. The CDR3 is CASSQTLTGLATYEQYV. The CDR3 DNA sequence: TGTGCCAGCAGCCAGACCCTGACAGGCCTTGCAACCTACGAGCAGTACGTC.

The chain has TRBV6-1 and TRBJ2-1; 7 bases are shared with TRBD1. The germline gives CDR1 MNHNS, CDR2 SASEGT. CDR3 length equals 14 residues. The J segment lost 7 bases and the V segment lost 5 bases, leaving 8 bases of the junction unmatched. CDR3 sequence (DNA): TGTGCCAGCAGTCACTACAGGGGTCGAAATGAGCAGTTCTTC. This gives the protein CASSHYRGRNEQFF.

This chain links TRBV7-8 with TRBJ2-7; no definite D call. The CDR3 has 14 residues. The V gene lost 1 base and the J gene lost 4 bases, with 11 bases spanning the gap. Germline-derived CDR1 and CDR2 are SGHVS and FQNEAQ. The CDR3 DNA reads as TGTGCCAGCAGCTTAGGGCCCCTAGGTTACGAGCAGTACTTC. It is translated as CASSLGPLGYEQYF. Complete variable domain (other parts from reference TRBV7-8 and TRBJ2-7): GAGVSQSPRYKVAKRGQDVALRCDPISGHVSLFWYQQALGQGPEFLTYFQNEAQLDKSGLPSDRFFAERPEGSVSTLKIQRTQQEDSAVYLCASSLGPLGYEQYFGPGTRLTVT.